Presented here are 29 T cell receptor beta chains from one specimen sequenced in a study of cytotoxic CD8 clonotypes in ibrutinib-treated CLL. Profiled with immunoSEQ multiplex PCR; TCRdb holds only in-frame clones, not every one. The sample records more than 110,000 clones, 85% to 95% being singletons. The sample was PBMCs, taken after 12 months of ibrutinib treatment. Receptor source: a human donor with chronic lymphocytic leukemia.

V is TRBV9 and J is TRBJ2-2; 10 nucleotides line up with TRBD2. V shed 1 base and J 1 base; nucleotides not matched to a gene: 1. Germline CDR1 reads SGDLS; CDR2 reads YYNGEE. The CDR3 length is 16 residues. The CDR3 reads CASSVLAGENTGELFF. CDR3 DNA sequence: TGTGCCAGCAGCGTACTAGCGGGAGAGAACACCGGGGAGCTGTTTTTT. The whole variable domain, filled in from reference TRBV9 and TRBJ2-2, reads DSGVTQTPKHLITATGQRVTLRCSPRSGDLSVYWYQQSLDQGLQFLIQYYNGEERAKGNILERFSAQQFPDLHSELNLSSLELGDSALYFCASSVLAGENTGELFFGEGSRLTVL.

V and J are TRBV7-9 and TRBJ2-1; TRBD2 might be the D (5 bases). With 3 bases removed from V and 7 bases from J, the gap between germline ends came to 7 bases. There are 12 residues in the CDR3. The germline V gene encodes CDR1 SEHNR and CDR2 FQNEAQ (reference sequence). CDR3: CASSFGENEQFF. The CDR3 region has the DNA TGTGCCAGCAGCTTTGGGGAGAATGAGCAGTTCTTC.

The chain has TRBV18 and TRBJ2-6, with unresolved D. Looked up from germline, CDR1 is KGHSH and CDR2 is LQKENI. Trimming stripped 3 bases from V and 3 bases from J, with 0 bases between. The CDR3 runs to 12 residues. The CDR3 coding sequence is TGTGCCAGCTCACCTGGGGCCAACGTCCTGACTTTC. The encoded protein is CASSPGANVLTF.

This clone showed up just a few times. V gene TRBV19 combines with J gene TRBJ1-1; TRBD1 aligns across 9 bases. This CDR3 contains 17 residues. Germline-derived CDR1 and CDR2 are LNHDA and SQIVND (reference sequence). V trimming: 4 bases; J trimming: 3 bases; junction bases outside the gene matches: 12. CDR3 residues: CASSTQQGAPRDTEAFF. CDR3 nucleotides: TGTGCCAGTAGTACTCAACAGGGGGCGCCCCGGGACACTGAAGCTTTCTTT.

The CDR3 DNA reads as TGTGCCAGCAGCGGGGGAAGTAGGAAGAACACTGAAGCTTTCTTT. Its translation: CASSGGSRKNTEAFF. The rearrangement joins TRBV9 to TRBJ1-1; no definite D call. The CDR3 sequence is 15 residues long. V was cut by 3 bases and J by 1 base, with 13 bases left in between. Looked up from germline, CDR1 is SGDLS and CDR2 is YYNGEE.

The V gene is TRBV18, the J gene TRBJ2-3, with 9 bases aligning to TRBD2. The CDR3 spans 16 residues. Per germline, CDR1 KGHSH and CDR2 LQKENI. J was trimmed by 0 bases and V by 2 bases; bases with no gene match: 3. CDR3 DNA sequence: TGTGCCAGCTCACCAGGACTAGCGTCTAGCACAGATACGCAGTATTTT. This sequence encodes CASSPGLASSTDTQYF.

This rearrangement joins TRBV27 to TRBJ2-7; the match to TRBD2 covers 14 bases. The CDR3 is 16 amino acids. The germline V gene encodes CDR1 MNHEY and CDR2 SMNVEV (reference sequence). Germline trimming cut 5 bases from V and 5 bases from J; bases unmatched to any gene: 8. The DNA for the CDR3 is TGTGCCAGCAGTCTGGGACTAGCGGGAGTTTCTCACGAGCAGTACTTC. It yields the protein CASSLGLAGVSHEQYF.

The chain recombines TRBV2 with TRBJ2-5; D remains unclear. Trimming removed 0 bases at V and 7 bases at J, with 12 bases between. Germline V CDR1 and CDR2: SNHLY, FYNNEI. The CDR3 loop spans 14 amino acids. The DNA for the CDR3 is TGTGCCAGCAGTGAAGCCCCCTTGTTTGTGACCCAGTACTTC. Protein: CASSEAPLFVTQYF. Full variable domain (remainder filled in from reference TRBV2 and TRBJ2-5): EPEVTQTPSHQVTQMGQEVILRCVPISNHLYFYWYRQILGQKVEFLVSFYNNEISEKSEIFDDQFSVERPDGSNFTLKIRSTKLEDSAMYFCASSEAPLFVTQYFGPGTRLLVL.

V and J are TRBV4-2 and TRBJ2-7, with 7 nucleotides matching TRBD2. Germline CDR1 reads LGHNA; CDR2 reads YNFKEQ. V trimming: 1 base; J trimming: 1 base; junction bases outside the gene matches: 4. The CDR3 totals 15 residues. CDR3 sequence reads: CASSQALAQSYEQYF. The CDR3 DNA follows: TGTGCCAGCAGCCAAGCACTAGCGCAGTCCTACGAGCAGTACTTC.

A single count supports this clone. This chain links TRBV7-2 with TRBJ2-7; D ambiguous. V shed 2 bases and J shed 1 base, with 9 bases lying between them. In germline, CDR1 is SGHTA, CDR2 FQGNSA. The CDR3 runs 14 residues. CDR3 in amino acids: CASSLITASYEQYF. CDR3 DNA: TGTGCCAGCAGCTTAATAACTGCATCCTACGAGCAGTACTTC.

The chain carries TRBV28 and TRBJ2-4; TRBD1 is a possible D gene (6 bases). The CDR3 consists of 17 residues. V lost 6 bases to trimming and J lost 7 bases, with 25 bases between them. CDR1 is MDHEN and CDR2 is SYDVKM in the germline V gene. DNA of the CDR3: TGTGCCAGCAGCCCCTGGGATGAGGTCCTGAGGGGGAACATTCAGTACTTC. This gives the protein CASSPWDEVLRGNIQYF.

The V gene is TRBV11-2, the J gene TRBJ2-7; possibly TRBD2 for D (5 bases). This CDR3 is built from 15 residues. Trimming cost V 5 bases and J 2 bases, with 16 bases left between them. CDR1 and CDR2 (germline): SGHAT, FQNNGV. The CDR3 region has the DNA TGTGCCAGCAGCCTAAACGAGGGAAACCCCTACGAGCAGTACTTC. Protein: CASSLNEGNPYEQYF.

CDR3 DNA sequence: TGTGCCAGCAGTTTTAGCGAGACCAAAAACATTCAGTACTTC. It codes for CASSFSETKNIQYF. V and J are TRBV28 and TRBJ2-4; tentative D call: TRBD2 (5 bases). Germline V CDR1 and CDR2: MDHEN, SYDVKM. The length of the CDR3 is 14 residues. V was cut by 3 bases and J by 2 bases, with 8 bases left in between.

CDR3 nucleotides: TGTGCCAGCAGTGAAAACGGCGGGTTCTCCTACGAGCAGTACTTC. Translated: CASSENGGFSYEQYF. This sequence joins TRBV25-1 and TRBJ2-7; weak D call: TRBD2 (5 bases). The CDR3 loop spans 15 amino acids. Germline V gene lookup returns CDR1 MGHDK and CDR2 SYGVNS. The V and J ends lost 2 bases and 0 bases respectively, with 11 bases between them.

This chain joins TRBV13 and TRBJ1-1, with D unresolved. Germline loops: CDR1 PRHDT, CDR2 FYEKMQ (reference sequence). The CDR3 extends over 12 amino acids. V dropped 7 bases and J dropped 0 bases, with 6 bases sitting between them. CDR3 amino acids: CASTIMNTEAFF. The CDR3 nucleotides read TGTGCCAGCACCATCATGAACACTGAAGCTTTCTTT.

This clone was picked up one time. The identical CDR3 is also encoded by other nucleotide sequences in the sample. The chain links TRBV19 to TRBJ2-2; 8 nucleotides agree with TRBD1. The germline V gene encodes CDR1 LNHDA and CDR2 SQIVND (reference sequence). With 3 bases clipped from V and 3 bases from J, the junction kept 0 bases outside the gene matches. This CDR3 is 14 amino acids long. Here the CDR3 reads CASSMGQDTGELFF. The CDR3 DNA sequence: TGTGCCAGTAGTATGGGACAGGACACCGGGGAGCTGTTTTTT.

The CDR3 is CASRSYNEKLFF. CDR3 nucleotides: TGTGCCAGCAGGTCATATAATGAAAAACTGTTTTTT. V usage is TRBV5-6 and J usage is TRBJ1-4; D not certain. With 5 bases removed from V and 4 bases from J, the gap between germline ends came to 6 bases. This CDR3 contains 12 residues. The V gene's germline CDR1 is SGHDT and CDR2 YYEEEE.

This chain joins TRBV9 and TRBJ2-5; the D call may be TRBD1 or TRBD2 (5 bases each). From germline, CDR1 is SGDLS and CDR2 YYNGEE. The V end lost 0 bases, the J end lost 2 bases, and 17 bases lay between the germline ends. The CDR3 is 17 residues long. The CDR3 loop reads CASSVEVLGDLQETQYF. CDR3 in DNA: TGTGCCAGCAGCGTAGAGGTCCTGGGGGACCTTCAAGAGACCCAGTACTTC.

This chain uses TRBV25-1 with TRBJ2-1; no reliable D call. The germline V and J ends were trimmed by 1 base and 7 bases, with 5 bases remaining between them. The CDR3 is 12 residues long. The V gene's germline CDR1 is MGHDK and CDR2 SYGVNS. CDR3 residues: CASSESVNEQFF. As DNA, the CDR3 is TGTGCCAGCAGTGAATCAGTGAATGAGCAGTTCTTC.

This clone has only one observation. This chain joins TRBV25-1 and TRBJ2-1; 12 nucleotides match TRBD2. CDR1 and CDR2 (germline): MGHDK, SYGVNS. V dropped 2 bases and J dropped 7; count of bases not matched to a gene: 6. The length of the CDR3 is 16 residues. The CDR3 spells CASSEASGRALNEQFF. The DNA for the CDR3 is TGTGCCAGCAGTGAAGCTAGCGGGAGGGCCTTGAATGAGCAGTTCTTC.

The CDR3 sequence: CASSQDPSGRDEQYF. DNA for the CDR3: TGTGCCAGCAGCCAAGATCCTAGCGGGAGGGACGAGCAGTACTTC. The chain combines TRBV14 with TRBJ2-7, with 12 positions matching TRBD2. Germline CDR1 SGHDN, CDR2 FVKESK. V shed 0 bases and J 5 bases; nucleotides not matched to a gene: 2. The CDR3 spans 15 residues.

The rearrangement joins TRBV21-1 to TRBJ2-7; the table's D call of TRBD2 was not tested on the DNA. TRBV21-1 counts as a pseudogene. The CDR3 has 16 residues. CDR3 protein: CASSKGLREGPSEQYF. CDR3 sequence (DNA): TGTGCCAGCAGCAAAGGTCTGCGGGAGGGCCCAAGCGAGCAGTACTTC.

This chain links TRBV5-4 with TRBJ1-1, with a possible D match to TRBD1 (6 bases). Trimming shortened V by 4 bases and J by 1 base, and 14 bases separated the two germline ends. CDR3 length equals 15 residues. CDR1 SGHNT and CDR2 YYREEE come from the germline V gene (reference sequence). The CDR3 here is CASSPRRGANTEAFF. CDR3 DNA: TGTGCCAGCAGCCCCCGGCGGGGGGCGAACACTGAAGCTTTCTTT.

This sequence joins TRBV28 and TRBJ1-1; D is unclear. The CDR3 has 11 residues. V was shortened by 5 bases and J by 5 bases, with 6 bases between the two germline ends. Germline loops: CDR1 MDHEN, CDR2 SYDVKM. The DNA of the CDR3 is TGTGCCAGCAGTCGTGGTACTGAAGCTTTCTTT. Its protein is CASSRGTEAFF.

J is TRBJ2-1 and V is TRBV19; D might be TRBD1 (6 bases). The CDR3 has 11 amino acids. Germline loops: CDR1 LNHDA, CDR2 SQIVND (reference sequence). Trimming left V 8 bases short and J 8 bases short, with 10 bases between. CDR3: CASSRGYEQFF. As DNA, the CDR3 is TGTGCCAGTTCCAGGGGTTATGAGCAGTTCTTC.

The genes are TRBV18 and TRBJ1-1, with TRBD1 matching 9 bases. The CDR3 length is 16 residues. Germline V gene sequence: CDR1 KGHSH, CDR2 LQKENI. Trimming at V came to 4 bases and at J to 1 base, leaving 7 bases not matched to a gene. CDR3 protein: CASSLHDRGTNTEAFF. CDR3 DNA: TGTGCCAGCTCACTACACGACAGGGGGACGAACACTGAAGCTTTCTTT.

The genes are TRBV4-3 and TRBJ2-1; 9 bases match TRBD2. CDR1 LGHNA and CDR2 YSLEER come from the germline V gene. This CDR3 has 14 amino acids. Germline trimming cut 3 bases from V and 8 bases from J; bases unmatched to any gene: 5. The DNA of the CDR3 is TGCGCCAGCAGCCAGGGACGGACTAGCGATGAGCAGTTCTTC. Its protein is CASSQGRTSDEQFF.

In nucleotides, the CDR3 is TGTGCCAGCTCACCCGGGGCCTCCTACGAGCAGTACTTC. Translation gives CASSPGASYEQYF. V and J are TRBV18 and TRBJ2-7; possibly TRBD1 or TRBD2 for D (5 bases each). The CDR3 sequence is 13 residues long. The germline V gene encodes CDR1 KGHSH and CDR2 LQKENI. The V gene lost 3 bases and the J gene lost 0 bases, with 6 bases spanning the gap. Combining the CDR3 with reference TRBV18 and TRBJ2-7 gives the whole variable domain NAGVMQNPRHLVRRRGQEARLRCSPMKGHSHVYWYRQLPEEGLKFMVYLQKENIIDESGMPKERFSAEFPKEGPSILRIQQVVRGDSAAYFCASSPGASYEQYFGPGTRLTVT.

The V gene is TRBV7-3, the J gene TRBJ2-1, with D maybe TRBD2 (6 bases). The V gene's germline CDR1 is SGHTA and CDR2 FQGTGA. V gave up 2 bases and J gave up 6 bases, with 11 bases separating them. The CDR3 consists of 14 residues. CDR3 nucleotides: TGTGCCAGCAGCTTAGGCGGGATTTCCAATGAGCAGTTCTTC. This sequence encodes CASSLGGISNEQFF.